A single sample gave rise to the 30 T cell receptor beta chains below, sequenced in a study of blood T cell repertoires in COVID-19 (dated by TCRdb to 2018 to 2021). Library construction relied on the immunoSEQ multiplex PCR assay. In its TCRdb copy, this immuneACCESS table keeps in-frame sequences only and misses some clones. Where compared with another copy, unresolved V genes explain less than half of these, and the others have no known cause. The sample has about 170,000 clones on record, 88% of them singletons. Clones ranked in the top ten supply roughly 2% of the sample. The sample consisted of peripheral blood. These receptors all come from a man aged 50 to 59 who had recovered from COVID-19.

The chain links TRBV7-9 to TRBJ1-5; tentatively, D is TRBD1 (6 bases). Looked up from germline, CDR1 is SEHNR and CDR2 is FQNEAQ (reference sequence). This CDR3 is built from 13 residues. V lost 3 bases and J 5 bases, leaving 8 bases between the germline ends. The CDR3 nucleotides read TGTGCCAGCAGCTTGGGGGGGCATCAGCCCCAGCATTTT. Translated, it gives CASSLGGHQPQHF.

In the case of this clone: Just one base apart from a much larger clone, this may be a read error. This chain's CDR3 is CASSPTGLTEAFF. The CDR3 region has the DNA TGTGCCAGCAGCCCTACAGGGCTCACTGAAGCTTTCTTT. The V call is TRBV14, the J call TRBJ1-1, with a tentative D call TRBD1 (6 bases). V shed 4 bases and J shed 4 bases, with 10 bases lying between them. This CDR3 contains 13 residues. Germline V lookup: CDR1 SGHDN, CDR2 FVKESK. The full variable domain, with the rest looked up from reference TRBV14 and TRBJ1-1, is EAGVTQFPSHSVIEKGQTVTLRCDPISGHDNLYWYRRVMGKEIKFLLHFVKESKQDESGMPNNRFLAERTGGTYSTLKVQPAELEDSGVYFCASSPTGLTEAFFGQGTRLTVV.

The chain links TRBV10-3 to TRBJ2-7; D gene uncertain. V gave up 6 bases and J gave up 2 bases, with 8 bases separating them. Germline assignment: CDR1 ENHRY and CDR2 SYGVKD. The length of the CDR3 is 12 residues. Written as DNA, the CDR3 is TGTGCCATCAGCCAGGATCCCTACGAGCAGTACTTC. It encodes CAISQDPYEQYF.

J is TRBJ2-3 and V is TRBV29-1; D ambiguous. Germline loops: CDR1 SQVTM, CDR2 ANQGSEA. Trimming left V 6 bases short and J 4 bases short, with 8 bases between. The CDR3 covers 11 residues. CDR3 sequence (DNA): TGCAGCGTCACATATGCAGATACGCAGTATTTT. Its translation: CSVTYADTQYF.

DNA of the CDR3: TGTGCCAGCAGCCGGGGACAGGGGAATGGCTACACCTTC. It codes for CASSRGQGNGYTF. This sequence joins TRBV7-2 and TRBJ1-2; 10 nucleotides align to TRBD1. The CDR3 loop spans 13 amino acids. Germline trimming cut 5 bases from V and 6 bases from J; bases unmatched to any gene: 3. CDR1 is SGHTA and CDR2 is FQGNSA in the germline V gene.

The chain links TRBV7-9 to TRBJ1-2, with TRBD1 matching 11 bases. Germline V gene sequence: CDR1 SEHNR, CDR2 FQNEAQ (reference sequence). J lost 8 bases, V lost 5 bases, and 7 bases had no gene match. The CDR3 contains 14 residues. The CDR3 protein is CASSVGTGGGGYTF. The CDR3 DNA is TGTGCCAGCAGCGTAGGGACAGGGGGAGGAGGCTACACCTTC.

This rearrangement joins TRBV6-6 to TRBJ1-6; TRBD1 aligns across 9 bases. With 9 bases clipped from V and 7 bases from J, the junction kept 4 bases outside the gene matches. CDR3 length equals 13 residues. CDR1 is MNHNY and CDR2 is SVGAGI in the germline V gene (reference sequence). This chain's CDR3 is CASTGTGNSPLHF. In nucleotides, the CDR3 is TGTGCCAGTACCGGGACAGGGAATTCACCCCTCCACTTT.

The chain combines TRBV27 with TRBJ1-2, with 8 bases fitting TRBD1. Germline-derived CDR1 and CDR2 are MNHEY and SMNVEV (reference sequence). The CDR3 length is 13 residues. V was clipped by 3 bases and J by 8 bases; unmatched bases: 5. The CDR3 nucleotides are TGTGCCAGCAGTTTTGTCGGACAGGGCGGCTACACCTTC. The encoded protein is CASSFVGQGGYTF.

The J gene is TRBJ1-3, the V gene TRBV29-1; D not certain. The germline V gene encodes CDR1 SQVTM and CDR2 ANQGSEA. The CDR3 runs 13 residues. Trimming left V 3 bases short and J 7 bases short, with 13 bases between. The CDR3 coding sequence is TGCAGCGTTGACCTCGATGGGAGGAACACCATATATTTT. Translating gives CSVDLDGRNTIYF.

The V call is TRBV4-3, the J call TRBJ2-7; D possibly corresponds to TRBD1 (5 bases). Trimming removed 0 bases from V and 3 bases from J, with 9 bases in between. This CDR3 contains 14 residues. CDR1 and CDR2 (germline): LGHNA, YSLEER. The CDR3 DNA reads TGCGCCAGCAGCCAAGACCGAAGGGGCTACGAGCAGTACTTC. It encodes CASSQDRRGYEQYF.

V gene TRBV11-2 combines with J gene TRBJ2-7; possible D gene TRBD2, 6 bases. V was trimmed by 0 bases and J by 0 bases, leaving 12 bases between them. The CDR3 has 16 amino acids. Per germline, CDR1 SGHAT and CDR2 FQNNGV. CDR3 amino acids: CASSLDEGTFSYEQYF. The CDR3 bases are TGTGCCAGCAGCTTAGATGAAGGGACTTTCTCCTACGAGCAGTACTTC.

Only a few counts were recorded for this clone. The V and J genes are TRBV4-3 and TRBJ2-1; 11 bases match TRBD2. The CDR3 has 15 residues. J was trimmed by 9 bases and V by 1 base; bases with no gene match: 5. Germline V gene sequence: CDR1 LGHNA, CDR2 YSLEER. For the CDR3, the DNA is TGCGCCAGCAGCCAAGCACTAGCGGGAGCCGGTGAGCAGTTCTTC. Its translation is CASSQALAGAGEQFF.

The chain recombines TRBV10-3 with TRBJ2-3; possibly TRBD1 for D (6 bases). Germline V gives CDR1 ENHRY, CDR2 SYGVKD. The CDR3 totals 12 residues. Trimming took off 5 bases at V and 6 bases at J, with 9 bases between the two ends. The DNA of the CDR3 is TGTGCCATCAGTTTTCAGGGGGATACGCAGTATTTT. It translates to CAISFQGDTQYF.

The V and J genes are TRBV18 and TRBJ1-2; 7 bases match TRBD1. CDR1 is KGHSH, CDR2 LQKENI, per germline. The CDR3 is 14 amino acids. J was trimmed by 4 bases and V by 0 bases; bases with no gene match: 2. The CDR3 sequence is CASSPPSGGYGYTF. The CDR3 region has the DNA TGTGCCAGCTCACCACCGTCAGGGGGCTATGGCTACACCTTC. Full variable domain (missing parts from reference TRBV18 and TRBJ1-2): NAGVMQNPRHLVRRRGQEARLRCSPMKGHSHVYWYRQLPEEGLKFMVYLQKENIIDESGMPKERFSAEFPKEGPSILRIQQVVRGDSAAYFCASSPPSGGYGYTFGSGTRLTVV.

The rearrangement links TRBV10-3 to TRBJ2-3; 13 bases line up with TRBD2. Germline values: CDR1 ENHRY, CDR2 SYGVKD. V gave up 2 bases and J gave up 6 bases; unmatched junction bases: 14. The CDR3 covers 19 residues. CDR3 protein: CAISEKGTSGAPLVDTQYF. The CDR3 DNA reads as TGTGCCATCAGTGAGAAAGGGACTAGCGGGGCCCCGCTGGTGGATACGCAGTATTTT.

The V gene is TRBV25-1, the J gene TRBJ2-1; 10 nucleotides agree with TRBD2. This CDR3 has 17 amino acids. The ends lost 4 bases at V and 2 bases at J; junction bases unmatched: 8. Germline values: CDR1 MGHDK, CDR2 SYGVNS. The CDR3 reads CASSADLLAGAYNEQFF. CDR3 sequence (DNA): TGTGCCAGCAGTGCCGACCTCCTAGCGGGGGCCTACAATGAGCAGTTCTTC.

The J gene is TRBJ2-2, the V gene TRBV6-4, with D perhaps matching TRBD1 (5 bases). Per the germline V gene, CDR1 is MRHNA and CDR2 is SNTAGT. This CDR3 contains 15 residues. The V and J ends lost 3 bases and 6 bases respectively, with 14 bases between them. The CDR3 region is CASSEERTGAGELFF. The CDR3 bases are TGTGCCAGCAGTGAAGAGAGAACAGGCGCCGGGGAGCTGTTTTTT.

The CDR3 region is CAPGRDRAGNEQFF. As DNA, the CDR3 is TGTGCCCCCGGCCGGGACAGGGCGGGCAATGAGCAGTTCTTC. The chain couples TRBV3-1 (or the pseudogene TRBV3-2) to TRBJ2-1; 9 nucleotides agree with TRBD1. This CDR3 contains 14 residues. Germline V lookup: CDR1 LGHDT, CDR2 YNNKEL (reference sequence). V lost 11 bases, J lost 6 bases, and 11 bases stayed unmatched.

The chain is built from TRBV6-5 and TRBJ1-1; 8 bases are a match to TRBD1. This CDR3 is built from 13 residues. Germline V gene data show CDR1 as MNHEY and CDR2 as SVGAGI. Losses at the gene ends were 4 bases for V and 6 bases for J; bases not matched to a gene: 4. DNA for the CDR3: TGTGCCAGCAGTTTGGACAGGGACGCTGAAGCTTTCTTT. Encoded protein: CASSLDRDAEAFF.

The chain recombines TRBV4-1 with TRBJ2-1, with D perhaps TRBD2 (6 bases). The ends were cut back, 0 bases at V and 7 bases at J, with 13 bases in the middle. Per germline, CDR1 MGHRA and CDR2 YSYEKL. This CDR3 spans 15 amino acids. The CDR3 loop is CASSQDRDWGNEQFF. In nucleotides, the CDR3 is TGCGCCAGCAGCCAAGATCGGGACTGGGGAAATGAGCAGTTCTTC.

V and J are TRBV9 and TRBJ2-1; 8 bases are a match to TRBD2. Germline V gives CDR1 SGDLS, CDR2 YYNGEE. CDR3 length: 12 amino acids. The ends lost 3 bases at V and 9 bases at J; junction bases unmatched: 2. CDR3 nucleotides: TGTGCCAGCAGCGAAGCGGGAGTTGAGCAGTTCTTC. Translation gives CASSEAGVEQFF.

The rearrangement uses TRBV29-1 and TRBJ2-6, with D possibly TRBD2 on 5 matching bases. The V gene lost 3 bases and the J gene lost 4 bases, with 10 bases spanning the gap. Germline V lookup: CDR1 SQVTM, CDR2 ANQGSEA. The CDR3 runs 14 residues. The CDR3 reads CSVESWEGANVLTF. CDR3 DNA sequence: TGCAGCGTTGAGTCCTGGGAGGGGGCCAACGTCCTGACTTTC.

The chain combines TRBV28 with TRBJ2-7; 7 positions match TRBD2. Trimming cost V 4 bases and J 6 bases; bases outside gene matches: 12. The CDR3 length is 15 residues. Per the germline V gene, CDR1 is MDHEN and CDR2 is SYDVKM. The CDR3 sequence: CASSSPSGTGREQYF. As DNA, the CDR3 is TGTGCCAGCAGTTCCCCCAGCGGGACGGGGCGCGAGCAGTACTTC.

This rearrangement joins TRBV11-2 to TRBJ2-1; 9 bases line up with TRBD2. V shed 6 bases and J 10 bases; nucleotides not matched to a gene: 16. Germline CDR1 reads SGHAT; CDR2 reads FQNNGV. The CDR3 has 16 amino acids. Written as DNA, the CDR3 is TGTGCCAGCAGACCTATAGCGGGGGCCCCTACCTGGGAGCAGTTCTTC. Encoded protein: CASRPIAGAPTWEQFF. The whole variable domain, remainder taken from reference TRBV11-2 and TRBJ2-1, is EAGVAQSPRYKIIEKRQSVAFWCNPISGHATLYWYQQILGQGPKLLIQFQNNGVVDDSQLPKDRFSAERLKGVDSTLKIQPAKLEDSAVYLCASRPIAGAPTWEQFFGPGTRLTVL.

The rearrangement uses TRBV7-9 and TRBJ1-1, with D possibly TRBD1 on 6 matching bases. The CDR3 contains 15 residues. The ends were cut back, 5 bases at V and 3 bases at J, with 16 bases in the middle. CDR1 and CDR2 (germline): SEHNR, FQNEAQ (reference sequence). The CDR3 DNA reads as TGTGCCAGCAGCGACTACAGGGTAGAGGACACTGAAGCTTTCTTT. As protein: CASSDYRVEDTEAFF.

The chain recombines TRBV14 with TRBJ2-7; 10 nucleotides align to TRBD1. The V gene's germline CDR1 is SGHDN and CDR2 FVKESK. With V trimmed by 4 bases and J by 4 bases, 10 bases remained unmatched. This CDR3 region has 16 residues. The DNA of the CDR3 is TGTGCCAGCAGCCCACGGGACAGGGGAGGTTCGTACGAGCAGTACTTC. Its translation: CASSPRDRGGSYEQYF.

This clone came up once. The same CDR3 arises from other DNA sequences in this sample as well. CDR3 region: CASSDRQGQPQHF. Written as DNA, the CDR3 is TGTGCCAGCAGTGACAGACAGGGGCAGCCCCAGCATTTT. The chain couples TRBV2 to TRBJ1-5; 8 bases are shared with TRBD1. Germline loops: CDR1 SNHLY, CDR2 FYNNEI. The junction had 2 bases not matched to a gene; V was cut back by 3 bases and J by 7 bases. The CDR3 spans 13 residues.

The chain links TRBV6-1 to TRBJ1-5; 7 positions match TRBD1. There are 17 residues in the CDR3. Trimming removed 3 bases from V and 0 bases from J; junction bases left unmatched: 8. Germline V lookup: CDR1 MNHNS, CDR2 SASEGT. The CDR3, as DNA: TGTGCCAGCAGTGACAAACAGGGGACCCTTAGCAATCAGCCCCAGCATTTT. This codes for CASSDKQGTLSNQPQHF.

This clone has a single count. The J gene is TRBJ1-1, the V gene TRBV10-3; 9 bases are a match to TRBD1. The CDR3 is made up of 16 amino acids. The J segment lost 4 bases and the V segment lost 3 bases, leaving 9 bases of the junction unmatched. The germline V gene has CDR1 ENHRY and CDR2 SYGVKD. Here the CDR3 reads CAISDYSGTGSTEAFF. Written as DNA, the CDR3 is TGTGCCATCAGTGATTATTCCGGGACAGGGTCCACTGAAGCTTTCTTT.

This chain connects TRBV10-3 to TRBJ1-1; D may be TRBD1 (6 bases). Germline CDR1 and CDR2: ENHRY and SYGVKD. The V and J ends lost 6 bases and 2 bases respectively, with 13 bases between them. The CDR3 loop spans 14 amino acids. This CDR3 is CAISNRDINTEAFF. The CDR3 coding sequence is TGTGCCATCAGCAACCGGGACATAAACACTGAAGCTTTCTTT.